Given below is one TCR beta chain in context. Its antigen is still unknown. V dropped 0 bases and J dropped 6 bases, with 6 bases sitting between them. CDR1 is LGHNA and CDR2 is YSLEER in the germline V gene. CDR3 size: 13 residues. The source of the sample is a study of CD8 T cells in Susac syndrome. Study-level background: Patients with Susac syndrome were therapy-naive, treated with corticosteroids, or treated with intravenous immunoglobulin alone when blood was collected.

An input of about 0.45 to 1 ug of RNA was subjected to reverse transcription using random hexamers. Amplification of the TCR beta CDR3 was carried out by immunoSEQ multiplex PCR, which spanned a total of 54 Vbeta and 13 Jbeta segments. One entry per CDR3 protein results from TCRdb running MiXCR on the immunoSEQ multiplex PCR reads. The sample contains tens of thousands of distinct CDR3 sequences, about 96% of which appear only once. Overall study findings and caveats: It was in TEMRA cells and active patients that Susac CD8+ clonal expansion peaked.

Sequencing was done on a sample of CD8+ T cells from PBMCs. This clonotype was sampled from a human donor with Susac syndrome. The V gene is TRBV4-3, the J gene TRBJ2-1; D is uncertain. The CDR3 sequence is CASSQDASNEQFF. Written as DNA, the CDR3 is TGCGCCAGCAGCCAAGATGCTTCCAATGAGCAGTTCTTC.